The next 9 T cell receptor beta chains were all read from a single sample in a study of T-cell memory formation after mild COVID-19. A single record per CDR3 protein comes from TCRdb applying MiXCR to the 5' RACE reads. The table has around 300,000 distinct CDR3 sequences, just under 20% seen once. Sequences were obtained from PBMCs or a T cell subset sorted from them (not recorded which). The source of these receptors is a man aged 18-30 years who had mild COVID-19 (a few samples of this study predate the infection). Cell type and time point are not known.

The rearrangement joins TRBV27 to TRBJ2-3; unclear D gene. The ends were cut back, 6 bases at V and 5 bases at J, with 9 bases in the middle. Germline CDR1 is MNHEY and CDR2 is SMNVEV (reference sequence). This CDR3 has 12 amino acids. DNA for the CDR3: TGTGCCAGCAGGCCTCCGGGAGATACGCAGTATTTT. Its protein is CASRPPGDTQYF.

J is TRBJ2-7 and V is TRBV2, with TRBD1 identical over 7 bases. The CDR3 consists of 16 residues. Germline values: CDR1 SNHLY, CDR2 FYNNEI. V shed 4 bases and J 3 bases; nucleotides not matched to a gene: 12. The CDR3 region has the DNA TGTGCCAGCAGTGGAGGGACAGACCGAGCCTTCTACGAGCAGTACGTC. This gives the protein CASSGGTDRAFYEQYV.

The rearrangement uses TRBV7-2 and TRBJ2-5, with D possibly TRBD1 on 5 matching bases. Per germline, CDR1 SGHTA and CDR2 FQGNSA. The CDR3 sequence is 16 residues long. Between the trimmed V and J ends, which lost 3 bases and 4 bases, there was a span of 18 bases. The CDR3 sequence is CASSLGLSSFRETQYF. Written as DNA, the CDR3 is TGTGCCAGCAGCTTGGGGCTCAGCTCATTTAGAGAGACCCAGTACTTC.

The gene calls are TRBV24-1 and TRBJ2-1; D unresolved. Germline-derived CDR1 and CDR2 are KGHDR and SFDVKD. The CDR3 is 15 residues long. V shed 4 bases and J shed 9 bases, with 18 bases lying between them. The CDR3 DNA is TGTGCCACCAGTGACCGGTGGGTCCTAGGTGGTGAGCAGTTCTTC. It yields the protein CATSDRWVLGGEQFF.

V gene TRBV7-2 combines with J gene TRBJ2-7; D perhaps matches TRBD2 (5 bases). Trimming left V 4 bases short and J 11 bases short, with 18 bases between. This CDR3 is built from 13 residues. Germline loops: CDR1 SGHTA, CDR2 FQGNSA. CDR3: CASSSVGYWEKYF. Here the CDR3 DNA reads TGTGCCAGCAGCTCTGTGGGATATTGGGAGAAGTACTTC.

The chain links TRBV4-3 to TRBJ2-2; tentatively, D is TRBD1 (5 bases). The CDR3 spans 12 residues. The V and J ends lost 1 base and 13 bases respectively, with 10 bases between them. Per germline, CDR1 LGHNA and CDR2 YSLEER. CDR3 residues: CASSQVTGRLFF. CDR3 sequence (DNA): TGCGCCAGCAGCCAAGTCACAGGCCGGCTGTTTTTT.

This chain joins TRBV30 and TRBJ2-5, with TRBD2 as a possible D gene (6 bases). CDR1 is GTSNPN, CDR2 SVGIG, per germline (reference sequence). The V and J ends lost 0 bases and 5 bases respectively, with 16 bases between them. CDR3 length: 15 residues. The CDR3: CAWSVEGRRAETQYF. The CDR3 region has the DNA TGTGCCTGGAGTGTGGAGGGGAGACGGGCGGAGACCCAGTACTTC.

This rearrangement joins TRBV5-4 to TRBJ2-3; 13 nucleotides line up with TRBD2. After removal of 4 bases from V and 2 bases from J, the junction contained 7 bases not matched to a gene. Germline V gene lookup returns CDR1 SGHNT and CDR2 YYREEE (reference sequence). CDR3 length equals 17 residues. The CDR3 sequence: CASSTGLAGVTTDTQYF. DNA of the CDR3: TGTGCCAGCAGCACCGGACTAGCGGGGGTTACCACAGATACGCAGTATTTT. Using reference TRBV5-4 and TRBJ2-3 for the parts outside the CDR3, the full variable domain is ETGVTQSPTHLIKTRGQQVTLRCSSQSGHNTVSWYQQALGQGPQFIFQYYREEENGRGNFPPRFSGLQFPNYSSELNVNALELDDSALYLCASSTGLAGVTTDTQYFGPGTRLTVL.

The chain joins TRBV18 to TRBJ2-7; D tentatively fits TRBD1 or TRBD2 (5 bases each). V was trimmed by 4 bases and J by 3 bases, leaving 13 bases between them. This CDR3 spans 14 amino acids. Germline-derived CDR1 and CDR2 are KGHSH and LQKENI. The DNA for the CDR3 is TGTGCCAGCTCACTTTCCCCGAGGGGCTACGAGCAGTACTTC. It encodes CASSLSPRGYEQYF.